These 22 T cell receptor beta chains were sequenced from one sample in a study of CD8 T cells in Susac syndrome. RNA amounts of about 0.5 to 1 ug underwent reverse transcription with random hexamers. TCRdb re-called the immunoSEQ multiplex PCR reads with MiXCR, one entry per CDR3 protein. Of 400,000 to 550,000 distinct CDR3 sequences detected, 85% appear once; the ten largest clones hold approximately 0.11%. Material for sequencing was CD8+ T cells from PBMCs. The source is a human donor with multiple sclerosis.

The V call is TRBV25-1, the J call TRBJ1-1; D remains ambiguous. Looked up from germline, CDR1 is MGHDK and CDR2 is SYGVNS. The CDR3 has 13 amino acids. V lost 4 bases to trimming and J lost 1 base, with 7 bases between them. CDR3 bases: TGTGCCAGCAGTGGCCCATGGAACACTGAAGCTTTCTTT. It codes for CASSGPWNTEAFF.

The CDR3 spells CASSLDGYNYGYTF. The CDR3 bases are TGTGCCAGCAGCCTCGACGGGTACAACTATGGCTACACCTTC. The chain uses TRBV11-2 and TRBJ1-2; D remains unclear. From germline, CDR1 is SGHAT and CDR2 FQNNGV. Deletions cut 5 bases from V and 2 bases from J, with 12 bases between. The CDR3 spans 14 residues.

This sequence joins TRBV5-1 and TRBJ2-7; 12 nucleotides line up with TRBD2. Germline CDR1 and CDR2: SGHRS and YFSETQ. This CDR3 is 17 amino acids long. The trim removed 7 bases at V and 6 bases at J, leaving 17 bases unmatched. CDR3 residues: CASRGLAGSPNQFEQYF. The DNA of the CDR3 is TGCGCCAGCCGCGGACTAGCGGGGTCCCCTAACCAGTTCGAGCAGTACTTC.

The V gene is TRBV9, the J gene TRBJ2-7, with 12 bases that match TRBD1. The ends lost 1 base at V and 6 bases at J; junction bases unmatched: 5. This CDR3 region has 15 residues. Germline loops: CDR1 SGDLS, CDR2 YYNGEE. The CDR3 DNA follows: TGTGCCAGCAGCGTAATGGGACAGGGGGCTACCGAGCAGTACTTC. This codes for CASSVMGQGATEQYF.

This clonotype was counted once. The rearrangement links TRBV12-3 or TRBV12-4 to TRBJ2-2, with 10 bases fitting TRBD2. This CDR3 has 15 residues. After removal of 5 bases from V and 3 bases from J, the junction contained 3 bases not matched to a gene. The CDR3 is CASSQSGRDTGELFF. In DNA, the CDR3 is TGTGCCAGCAGTCAAAGCGGGAGGGACACCGGGGAGCTGTTTTTT.

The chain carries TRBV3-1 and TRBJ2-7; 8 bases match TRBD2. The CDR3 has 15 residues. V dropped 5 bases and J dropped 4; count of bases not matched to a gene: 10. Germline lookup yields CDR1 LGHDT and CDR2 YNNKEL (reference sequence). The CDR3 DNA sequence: TGTGCCAGCAGCTTACGGGGGGGCCGAGTGTACGAGCAGTACTTC. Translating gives CASSLRGGRVYEQYF.

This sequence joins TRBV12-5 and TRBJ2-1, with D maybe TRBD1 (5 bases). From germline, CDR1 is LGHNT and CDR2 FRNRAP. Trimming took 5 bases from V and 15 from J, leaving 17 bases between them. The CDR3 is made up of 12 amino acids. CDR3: CASGVDTTPRFF. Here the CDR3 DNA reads TGTGCTAGTGGTGTGGACACGACCCCACGGTTCTTC.

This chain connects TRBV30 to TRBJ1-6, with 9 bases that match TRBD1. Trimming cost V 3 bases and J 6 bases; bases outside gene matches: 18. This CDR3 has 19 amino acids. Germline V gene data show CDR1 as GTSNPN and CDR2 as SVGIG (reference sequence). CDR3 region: CAWSHSPEGQGDPNSPLHF. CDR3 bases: TGTGCCTGGAGCCATTCCCCCGAGGGACAGGGTGACCCTAATTCACCCCTCCACTTT.

CDR3 protein: CASSQAIGETEAFF. For the CDR3, the DNA is TGCGCCAGCAGCCAAGCGATCGGGGAAACTGAAGCTTTCTTT. The rearrangement joins TRBV4-1 to TRBJ1-1; D is unresolved. The V gene lost 1 base and the J gene lost 5 bases, with 11 bases spanning the gap. The V gene's germline CDR1 is MGHRA and CDR2 YSYEKL. This CDR3 contains 14 residues.

The CDR3 protein is CAWSEGDSGELFF. In DNA, the CDR3 is TGTGCCTGGAGCGAGGGCGATTCCGGGGAGCTGTTTTTT. The J gene is TRBJ2-2, the V gene TRBV30, with D perhaps matching TRBD2 (5 bases). V was clipped by 3 bases and J by 6 bases, with 11 bases between them. CDR1 and CDR2 (germline): GTSNPN, SVGIG (reference sequence). The CDR3 sequence is 13 residues long.

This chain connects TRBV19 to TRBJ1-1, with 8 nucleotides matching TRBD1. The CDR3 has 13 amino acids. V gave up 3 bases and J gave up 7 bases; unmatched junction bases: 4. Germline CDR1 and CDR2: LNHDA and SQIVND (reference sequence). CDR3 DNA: TGTGCCAGTAGTATTCGACAGGGGATTGAAGCTTTCTTT. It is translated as CASSIRQGIEAFF.

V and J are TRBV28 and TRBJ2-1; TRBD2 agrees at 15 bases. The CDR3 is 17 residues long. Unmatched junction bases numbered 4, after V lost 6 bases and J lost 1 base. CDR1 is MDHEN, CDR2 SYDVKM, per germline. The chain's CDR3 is CASSPGLAGGSYNEQFF. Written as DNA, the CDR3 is TGTGCCAGCAGCCCCGGACTAGCGGGAGGGTCCTACAATGAGCAGTTCTTC. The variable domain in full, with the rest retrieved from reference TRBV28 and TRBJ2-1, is DVKVTQSSRYLVKRTGEKVFLECVQDMDHENMFWYRQDPGLGLRLIYFSYDVKMKEKGDIPEGYSVSREKKERFSLILESASTNQTSMYLCASSPGLAGGSYNEQFFGPGTRLTVL.

The CDR3 region is CAISESIDNEQFF. Written as DNA, the CDR3 is TGTGCCATCAGTGAGTCGATAGACAATGAGCAGTTCTTC. The chain is built from TRBV10-3 and TRBJ2-1; D not resolved. V shed 0 bases and J shed 5 bases, with 5 bases lying between them. CDR3 length: 13 amino acids. Looked up from germline, CDR1 is ENHRY and CDR2 is SYGVKD.

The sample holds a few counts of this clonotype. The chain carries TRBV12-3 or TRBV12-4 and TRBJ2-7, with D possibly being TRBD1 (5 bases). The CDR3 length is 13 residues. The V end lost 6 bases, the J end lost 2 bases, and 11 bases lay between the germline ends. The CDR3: CASSRQQTYEQYF. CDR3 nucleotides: TGTGCCAGCAGCCGACAGCAAACCTACGAGCAGTACTTC.

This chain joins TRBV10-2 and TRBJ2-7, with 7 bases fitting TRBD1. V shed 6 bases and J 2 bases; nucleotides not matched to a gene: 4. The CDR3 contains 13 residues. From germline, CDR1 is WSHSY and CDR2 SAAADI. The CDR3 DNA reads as TGCGCCAGCAGGACAGGGATGACCTACGAGCAGTACTTC. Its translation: CASRTGMTYEQYF.

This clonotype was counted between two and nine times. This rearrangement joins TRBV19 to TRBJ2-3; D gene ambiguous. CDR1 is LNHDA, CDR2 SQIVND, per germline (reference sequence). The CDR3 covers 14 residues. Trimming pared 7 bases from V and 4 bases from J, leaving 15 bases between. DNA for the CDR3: TGTGCCAGTACCCAATGGCAGAAACCAGATACGCAGTATTTT. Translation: CASTQWQKPDTQYF.

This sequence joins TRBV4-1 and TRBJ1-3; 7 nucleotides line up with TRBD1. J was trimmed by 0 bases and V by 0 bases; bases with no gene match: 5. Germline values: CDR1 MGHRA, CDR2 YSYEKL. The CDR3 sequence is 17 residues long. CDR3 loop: CASSQDAQGRSGNTIYF. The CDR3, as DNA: TGCGCCAGCAGCCAAGATGCACAGGGGCGCTCTGGAAACACCATATATTTT.

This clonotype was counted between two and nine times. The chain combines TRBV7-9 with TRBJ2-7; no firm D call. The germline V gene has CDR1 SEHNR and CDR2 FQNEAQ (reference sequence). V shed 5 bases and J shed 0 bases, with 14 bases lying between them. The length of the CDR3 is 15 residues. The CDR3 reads CASSAFPASSYEQYF. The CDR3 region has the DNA TGTGCCAGCAGCGCTTTCCCCGCTAGCTCCTACGAGCAGTACTTC.

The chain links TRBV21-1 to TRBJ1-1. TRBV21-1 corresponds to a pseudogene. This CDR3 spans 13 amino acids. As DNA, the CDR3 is TGTGCCAGCATAGACACGAAGAACACTGAAGCTTTCTTT. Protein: CASIDTKNTEAFF.

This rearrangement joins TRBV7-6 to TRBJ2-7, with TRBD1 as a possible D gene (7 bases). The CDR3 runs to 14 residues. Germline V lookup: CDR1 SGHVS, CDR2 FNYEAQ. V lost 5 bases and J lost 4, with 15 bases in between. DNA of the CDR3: TGTGCCAGCAGCCATGAGACAGGGACTTACGAGCAGTACTTC. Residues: CASSHETGTYEQYF.

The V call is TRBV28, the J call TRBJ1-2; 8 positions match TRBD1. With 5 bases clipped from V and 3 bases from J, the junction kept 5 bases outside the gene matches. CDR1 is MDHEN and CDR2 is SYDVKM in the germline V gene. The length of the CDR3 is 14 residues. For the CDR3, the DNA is TGTGCCAGCAGTCCCCGACAGGGGTACTATGGCTACACCTTC. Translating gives CASSPRQGYYGYTF.

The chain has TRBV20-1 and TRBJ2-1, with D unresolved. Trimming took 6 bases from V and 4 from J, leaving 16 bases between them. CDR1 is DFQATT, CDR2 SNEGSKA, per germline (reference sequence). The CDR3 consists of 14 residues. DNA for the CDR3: TGCAGTGCCGATGGGGATGTCTATTACAATGAGCAGTTCTTC. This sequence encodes CSADGDVYYNEQFF.